This is a list of T cell receptor beta chains from one sample in a study of response to subunit inactivated influenza vaccine. MiXCR was run by TCRdb on the RT-PCR reads, yielding one entry per CDR3 protein. Among under 500,000 distinct CDR3 sequences listed, approximately 10% were seen once. Specimen: PBMCs from blood, collected roughly 48 days after vaccination. The receptors derive from a man aged 50-59 years who received an inactivated influenza vaccine. CDR3s include the opening cysteine and the closing phenylalanine or tryptophan. Each record gives: D gene, clone size, V gene, J gene, CDR3 DNA, CDR3 protein. A D gene is named only where the DNA matches it firmly. Size values are once, few and many counts, or a class for expanded clones, and some rows have none.

.	.	TRBV5-1	TRBJ2-2	TGCGCCAGCAGCTCCGCCGCGTCCGGGACCGGGGAGCTGTTTTTT	CASSSAASGTGELFF
.	many	TRBV28	TRBJ2-7	TGTGCCAGCAGTTTAGGGGAAGGGATTGCGTACGAGCAGTACTTC	CASSLGEGIAYEQYF
TRBD1	many	TRBV5-1	TRBJ1-2	TGCGCCAGCAGCTCGGGACAGGGGGCGGAGGGCTACACCTTC	CASSSGQGAEGYTF
TRBD2	few	TRBV24-1	TRBJ2-5	TGTGCCACCGGGGAGGGTCGACAAGAGACCCAGTACTTC	CATGEGRQETQYF
.	few	TRBV7-9	TRBJ2-5	TGTGCCAGCAGCTTAGGGGCGGTTTCCCAAGAGACCCAGTACTTC	CASSLGAVSQETQYF
TRBD1	few	TRBV12-3/TRBV12-4	TRBJ1-2	TGTGCCAGCAGTACCGGGACAGTCTATGGCTACACCTTC	CASSTGTVYGYTF
.	many	TRBV24-1	TRBJ2-2	TGTGCCACCAGTGTCCGGGCCGGGGAGCTGTTTTTT	CATSVRAGELFF
TRBD2	few	TRBV25-1	TRBJ2-3	TGTGCCAGCAGTGATTCTAGCGGGTACACAGATACGCAGTATTTT	CASSDSSGYTDTQYF
.	.	TRBV11-2	TRBJ2-5	TGTGCCAGCAGCTTAGATCTGGAGACCCAGTACTTC	CASSLDLETQYF
.	.	TRBV18	TRBJ2-3	TGTGCCAGCTCACCGACCGGACTGGTGAGCACAGATACGCAGTATTTT	CASSPTGLVSTDTQYF
.	many	TRBV4-1	TRBJ2-3	TGCGCCAGCAGCCAAGGGGAGTGGGGGGCATCAGATACGCAGTATTTT	CASSQGEWGASDTQYF
TRBD1	few	TRBV20-1	TRBJ1-5	TGCAGTGCCGACCACACAGGGGATCATCAGCCCCAGCATTTT	CSADHTGDHQPQHF
TRBD1	.	TRBV7-8	TRBJ1-4	TGTGCCAGCAGCTTAGGATATCGAAGGGACAGGGCCGTTGAAAAACTGTTTTTT	CASSLGYRRDRAVEKLFF
TRBD1	.	TRBV3-1	TRBJ2-1	TGTGCCAGCAGCCCCCGGACAGGGAAGTCCTACAATGAGCAGTTCTTC	CASSPRTGKSYNEQFF
.	.	TRBV3-1	TRBJ2-1	TGTGCCAGCAGCCAAGGGGTAGGCTCCTACAATGAGCAGTTCTTC	CASSQGVGSYNEQFF
TRBD2	few	TRBV29-1	TRBJ2-5	TGCAGCGCACTAGCGGGAGGGCCTTCGTACCAAGAGACCCAGTACTTC	CSALAGGPSYQETQYF
TRBD1	.	TRBV28	TRBJ2-2	TGTGCCAGCATCCCAGGGGGTAGCACCGGGGAGCTGTTTTTT	CASIPGGSTGELFF
TRBD1	many	TRBV6-2/TRBV6-3	TRBJ1-6	TGTGCCAGCAGTTACGGGACAGGCTCTTCACCCCTCCACTTT	CASSYGTGSSPLHF
.	few	TRBV7-2	TRBJ2-2	TGTGCCAGCAGCTTAAGGATCGGCACCGGGGAGCTGTTTTTT	CASSLRIGTGELFF
.	.	TRBV12-3/TRBV12-4	TRBJ2-3	TGTGCCAGCACCATTCAGACAGATACGCAGTATTTT	CASTIQTDTQYF
.	many	TRBV4-1	TRBJ2-5	TGCGCCAGCAGCCAGGAGGGGGCCCAAGAGACCCAGTACTTC	CASSQEGAQETQYF
TRBD2	many	TRBV6-2/TRBV6-3	TRBJ2-5	TGTGCCAGCTCAAGACTAGCGGAATCCTGGAACCAAGAGACCCAGTACTTC	CASSRLAESWNQETQYF
TRBD2	.	TRBV6-5	TRBJ2-7	TGTGCCAGCAGTTACTCGACTAGCGGGACTTACGAGCAGTACTTC	CASSYSTSGTYEQYF
TRBD2	.	TRBV12-3/TRBV12-4	TRBJ2-3	TGTGCCAGCAAAAATACGCCAGTCGAGCGGGGGGCCTACACAGATACGCAGTATTTT	CASKNTPVERGAYTDTQYF
.	few	TRBV5-1	TRBJ1-1	TGCGCCACCCGGGAAGGGGGGAACACTGAAGCTTTCTTT	CATREGGNTEAFF
TRBD1	.	TRBV10-2	TRBJ1-1	TGCGCCAGCCACCAGGGGGTAAACACTGAAGCTTTCTTT	CASHQGVNTEAFF
.	many	TRBV12-3/TRBV12-4	TRBJ1-5	TGTGCCAGCAGTCTGAGGACGGACAATCAGCCCCAGCATTTT	CASSLRTDNQPQHF
.	many	TRBV5-1	TRBJ1-1	TGCGCCAGCAGCTTGGATGGGTCAAAAGCTTTCTTT	CASSLDGSKAFF
TRBD1	few	TRBV6-5	TRBJ1-2	TGTGCCAGCAGTTACACCCGACAGGGCTATGGCTACACCTTC	CASSYTRQGYGYTF
.	.	TRBV5-1	TRBJ1-1	TGCGCCAGCAGCCCTAAGGGTGGTAAAATCGACACTGAAGCTTTCTTT	CASSPKGGKIDTEAFF
.	few	TRBV7-8	TRBJ2-2	TGTGCCAGCAGCTTAACGAGGACGGGGAACACCGGGGAGCTGTTTTTT	CASSLTRTGNTGELFF
TRBD2	few	TRBV3-1	TRBJ2-1	TGTGCCAGCAGCCATAAAGCGGGAGGGCCGAGTGGTGAGCAGTTCTTC	CASSHKAGGPSGEQFF
.	few	TRBV28	TRBJ1-2	TGTGCCAGCAGCTCAACATCCGGGGGGCCGCCCTATGGCTACACCTTC	CASSSTSGGPPYGYTF
TRBD1	many	TRBV20-1	TRBJ1-5	TGCAGTGCTGGGACAGGGGGTGGCAATCAGCCCCAGCATTTT	CSAGTGGGNQPQHF
TRBD2	many	TRBV6-1	TRBJ2-3	TGTGCCGGCGGGGGAGGACGAGCTGTTGCTAGCACAGATACGCAGTATTTT	CAGGGGRAVASTDTQYF
.	once	TRBV4-2	TRBJ2-3	TGTGCCAGCAGCCAATACTACCGCAGCACAGATACGCAGTATTTT	CASSQYYRSTDTQYF
TRBD1	.	TRBV24-1	TRBJ1-5	TGTGCCACCAGTGAGAGAGGGGGCGCAGGGAATCAGCCCCAGCATTTT	CATSERGGAGNQPQHF
TRBD2	few	TRBV5-1	TRBJ2-1	TGCGCCAGCAGCTTGTCAGGACTAGCGGGAAAGAATGAGCAGTTCTTC	CASSLSGLAGKNEQFF
.	many	TRBV7-9	TRBJ1-5	TGTGCCAGCAGCTCGGACAATCAGCCCCAGCATTTT	CASSSDNQPQHF
TRBD1	.	TRBV20-1	TRBJ2-7	TGCAGTGCCTGCATGGGACAGGAGTCCTACGAGCAGTACTTC	CSACMGQESYEQYF
TRBD1	few	TRBV2	TRBJ2-5	TGTGCCAGCAATCGGGACAGCTACCAAGAGACCCAGTACTTC	CASNRDSYQETQYF
.	.	TRBV29-1	TRBJ2-4	TGCAGCGTTGTTTCTGGGCGAATTTTCCCAAACATTCAGTACTTC	CSVVSGRIFPNIQYF
.	.	TRBV7-9	TRBJ1-4	TGTGCCAGCGATGACGGCCACCTTAATGAAAAACTGTTTTTT	CASDDGHLNEKLFF
.	.	TRBV29-1	TRBJ2-6	TGCAGCGTTGCTGGGCCTACGGGGGTCCTGACTTTC	CSVAGPTGVLTF
.	.	TRBV12-3/TRBV12-4	TRBJ2-1	TGTGCCAGCAGTTTATTTTCTGACAATGAGCAGTTCTTC	CASSLFSDNEQFF
.	many	TRBV6-5	TRBJ2-2	TGTGCCAGCAGTGGAAGGACCGGGGAGCTGTTTTTT	CASSGRTGELFF
.	.	TRBV18	TRBJ1-2	TGTGCCAGCTCACCGTTTCGTAGAACTGACTATGGCTACACCTTC	CASSPFRRTDYGYTF
.	many	TRBV29-1	TRBJ2-7	TGCAGCGTTGCTACCGGGGAGATCTACGAGCAGTACTTC	CSVATGEIYEQYF
.	few	TRBV5-1	TRBJ2-7	TGCGCCAGCAGCTTGGACAGGGAGGACGAGCAGTACTTC	CASSLDREDEQYF
TRBD2	many	TRBV20-1	TRBJ2-7	TGCAGTGCTAGATACCTTCTAGCGGGAGCAAACGAGCAGTACTTC	CSARYLLAGANEQYF
TRBD2	few	TRBV7-2	TRBJ2-7	TGTGCCAGCAGCTTAGACGGGAGGGGGGGCGAGCAGTACTTC	CASSLDGRGGEQYF
TRBD2	few	TRBV20-1	TRBJ2-7	TGCAGTGCTAGAGTGGTAGCGGGGGGCCCAACCTACGAGCAGTACTTC	CSARVVAGGPTYEQYF
TRBD1	.	TRBV18	TRBJ2-3	TGTGCCAGCAAAGGGACAGGCGACAGCACAGATACGCAGTATTTT	CASKGTGDSTDTQYF